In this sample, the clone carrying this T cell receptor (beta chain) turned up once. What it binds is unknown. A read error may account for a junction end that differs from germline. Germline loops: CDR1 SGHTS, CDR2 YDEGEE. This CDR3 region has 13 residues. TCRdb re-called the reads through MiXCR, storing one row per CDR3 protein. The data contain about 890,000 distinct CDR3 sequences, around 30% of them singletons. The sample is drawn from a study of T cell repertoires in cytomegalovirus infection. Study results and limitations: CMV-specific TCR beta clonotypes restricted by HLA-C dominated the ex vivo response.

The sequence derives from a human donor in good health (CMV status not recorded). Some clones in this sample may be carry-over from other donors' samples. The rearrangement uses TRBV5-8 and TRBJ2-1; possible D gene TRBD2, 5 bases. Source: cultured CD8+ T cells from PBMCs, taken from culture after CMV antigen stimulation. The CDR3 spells CVSSPDLLDEQFF. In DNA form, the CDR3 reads TGTGTCAGCAGCCCGGACTTACTCGATGAGCAGTTCTTC.